This passage covers 15 T cell receptor beta chains from one sample sequenced in a study of beta chain features in type 1 diabetes. The study reverse transcribed the entire isolated RNA, so it sequenced expressed TCRB transcripts. Produced via immunoSEQ multiplex PCR; TCRdb's table is partial and in-frame only. The sample lists 300,000 to 400,000 clones; approximately 12% were seen once. The source material was naive CD4+ T cells from blood. These TCRs come from a man aged 18 to 29 in good health.

This clone has just a few counts. The CDR3 DNA sequence: TGTGCCAGCAGTTACGGGACACTATACACCTTC. It is translated as CASSYGTLYTF. The chain couples TRBV6-5 to TRBJ1-2; TRBD1 is a possible D gene (6 bases). This CDR3 comprises 11 residues. Trimming removed 2 bases at V and 11 bases at J, with 9 bases between. Germline V gene lookup returns CDR1 MNHEY and CDR2 SVGAGI.

The table lists this clone with a few counts. The rearrangement links TRBV21-1 to TRBJ1-2; TRBD1, as called in the table, went unchecked against the DNA. TRBV21-1 is labeled a pseudogene. CDR3 size: 12 residues. The CDR3 nucleotides read TGTGCCGGGCCGACAGGGGCCTATGGCTACACCTTC. Translating it yields CAGPTGAYGYTF.

This clone was detected only a few times. The chain has TRBV4-3 and TRBJ1-3, with D unclear. V gave up 1 base and J gave up 1 base, with 8 bases separating them. CDR3 size: 15 residues. CDR1 is LGHNA and CDR2 is YSLEER in the germline V gene. CDR3 DNA: TGCGCCAGCAGCCAAGTCCCCGGTTCTGGAAACACCATATATTTT. Translated: CASSQVPGSGNTIYF.

There are a few counts of this clone. This rearrangement joins TRBV7-9 to TRBJ1-2; 9 nucleotides line up with TRBD1. The V gene's germline CDR1 is SEHNR and CDR2 FQNEAQ (reference sequence). There are 15 residues in the CDR3. The junction had 6 bases not matched to a gene; V was cut back by 5 bases and J by 2 bases. The CDR3 DNA follows: TGTGCCAGCAGCCTGACAGGGACAGGGAACTATGGCTACACCTTC. Translating gives CASSLTGTGNYGYTF. The full variable domain, its missing parts supplied by reference TRBV7-9 and TRBJ1-2, is DTGVSQNPRHKITKRGQNVTFRCDPISEHNRLYWYRQTLGQGPEFLTYFQNEAQLEKSRLLSDRFSAERPKGSFSTLEIQRTEQGDSAMYLCASSLTGTGNYGYTFGSGTRLTVV.

In its sample, this clone was seen a few times. The chain has TRBV7-2 and TRBJ2-7, with a weak D call TRBD1 (7 bases). CDR3 length: 14 amino acids. V was clipped by 5 bases and J by 3 bases, with 14 bases between them. CDR1 is SGHTA and CDR2 is FQGNSA in the germline V gene. CDR3 nucleotides: TGTGCCAGCAGCCAGGCGGGACAGCTCTACGAGCAGTACTTC. This encodes CASSQAGQLYEQYF.

The V call is TRBV7-2, the J call TRBJ1-5; D might be TRBD1 (6 bases). The CDR3 runs 15 residues. With 4 bases removed from V and 3 bases from J, the gap between germline ends came to 13 bases. Germline values: CDR1 SGHTA, CDR2 FQGNSA. The CDR3 loop is CASSYRAGVNQPQHF. CDR3 DNA: TGTGCCAGCAGCTACAGGGCAGGGGTCAATCAGCCCCAGCATTTT.

This clone has more than one count but fewer than ten. The V gene is TRBV11-2, the J gene TRBJ2-1; 8 bases match TRBD2. With 3 bases clipped from V and 6 bases from J, the junction kept 7 bases outside the gene matches. The CDR3 spans 15 residues. Germline V CDR1 and CDR2: SGHAT, FQNNGV. Here the CDR3 reads CASSFLRLAGNEQFF. The CDR3 nucleotides are TGTGCCAGCAGCTTTTTACGGCTAGCGGGCAATGAGCAGTTCTTC.

The chain links TRBV30 to TRBJ1-2; tentative D call: TRBD1 (5 bases). The CDR3 spans 12 residues. From germline, CDR1 is GTSNPN and CDR2 SVGIG (reference sequence). Trimming took 6 bases from V and 8 from J, leaving 16 bases between them. Here the CDR3 DNA reads TGTGCCTGTCCCCGTGGGGCGGTCGGCTACACCTTC. Amino acids: CACPRGAVGYTF. Looking up the rest from reference TRBV30 and TRBJ1-2 gives the full variable domain: SQTIHQWPATLVQPVGSPLSLECTVEGTSNPNLYWYRQAAGRGLQLLFYSVGIGQISSEVPQNLSASRPQDRQFILSSKKLLLSDSGFYLCACPRGAVGYTFGSGTRLTVV.

The V and J genes are TRBV21-1 and TRBJ1-1. TRBV21-1 is a documented pseudogene. The CDR3 has 11 amino acids. CDR3 region: CASTGNTEAFF. As DNA, the CDR3 is TGTGCCAGCACCGGGAACACTGAAGCTTTCTTT.

CDR3 in amino acids: CASSQDWGQGNEKLFF. The CDR3 DNA reads TGCGCCAGCAGCCAAGATTGGGGACAGGGTAATGAAAAACTGTTTTTT. The J gene is TRBJ1-4, the V gene TRBV4-1; TRBD1 matches at 9 bases. Germline loops: CDR1 MGHRA, CDR2 YSYEKL. The junction had 3 bases not matched to a gene; V was cut back by 0 bases and J by 4 bases. The CDR3 totals 16 residues.

The rearrangement links TRBV7-2 to TRBJ2-5; the D gene is possibly TRBD2 (5 bases). The CDR3 length is 17 residues. Germline CDR1 and CDR2: SGHTA and FQGNSA. Trimming shortened V by 2 bases and J by 5 bases, and 21 bases separated the two germline ends. CDR3 coding DNA: TGTGCCAGCAGCTTATCGGGTTTAGCGCGGCGACGGGAGACCCAGTACTTC. It encodes CASSLSGLARRRETQYF.

This clone was observed a few times. The chain employs TRBV7-2 and TRBJ1-2; TRBD1 aligns across 9 bases. The germline CDR1 and CDR2 sequences are SGHTA and FQGNSA. V shed 5 bases, J shed 4 bases, and the junction held 8 bases outside the gene matches. The CDR3 length is 15 residues. The CDR3 region is CASSQRTGVFYGYTF. CDR3 in DNA: TGTGCCAGCAGCCAGAGGACAGGGGTCTTCTATGGCTACACCTTC.

This clone was counted between two and nine times. The gene calls are TRBV9 and TRBJ1-5, with D unresolved. The germline V gene encodes CDR1 SGDLS and CDR2 YYNGEE. Trimming left V 10 bases short and J 3 bases short, with 11 bases between. The CDR3 length is 12 residues. The CDR3 loop is CAAEPYNQPQHF. CDR3 nucleotides: TGTGCCGCTGAACCCTACAATCAGCCCCAGCATTTT.

The J gene is TRBJ1-5, the V gene TRBV6-5, with no clear D. The CDR3 sequence is 14 residues long. The germline V and J ends were trimmed by 7 bases and 1 base, with 11 bases remaining between them. Germline assignment: CDR1 MNHEY and CDR2 SVGAGI. CDR3 in amino acids: CASKEAASNQPQHF. The CDR3 coding sequence is TGTGCCAGCAAAGAGGCGGCCAGCAATCAGCCCCAGCATTTT.

This clone was found a few times. The V gene is TRBV10-3, the J gene TRBJ1-1; a weak D match, TRBD1 (6 bases). Germline values: CDR1 ENHRY, CDR2 SYGVKD. The V and J ends lost 4 bases and 2 bases respectively, with 11 bases between them. The CDR3 length is 14 residues. CDR3 region: CAISGTGTNTEAFF. The CDR3 coding sequence is TGTGCCATCAGTGGCACCGGGACAAACACTGAAGCTTTCTTT.